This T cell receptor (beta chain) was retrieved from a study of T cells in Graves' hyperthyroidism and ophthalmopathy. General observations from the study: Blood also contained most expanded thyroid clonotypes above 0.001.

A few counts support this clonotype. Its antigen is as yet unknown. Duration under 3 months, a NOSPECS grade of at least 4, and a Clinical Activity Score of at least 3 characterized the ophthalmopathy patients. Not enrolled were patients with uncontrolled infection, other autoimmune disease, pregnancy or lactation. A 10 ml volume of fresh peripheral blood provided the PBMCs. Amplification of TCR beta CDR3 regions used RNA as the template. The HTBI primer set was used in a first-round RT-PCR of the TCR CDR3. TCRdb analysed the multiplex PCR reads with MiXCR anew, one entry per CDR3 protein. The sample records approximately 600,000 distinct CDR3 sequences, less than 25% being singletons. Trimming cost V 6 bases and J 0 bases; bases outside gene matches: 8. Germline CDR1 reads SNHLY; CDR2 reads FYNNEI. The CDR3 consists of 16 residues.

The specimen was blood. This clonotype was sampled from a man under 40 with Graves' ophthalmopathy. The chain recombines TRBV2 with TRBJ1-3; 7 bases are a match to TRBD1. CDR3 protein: CASSAPGQNSGNTIYF. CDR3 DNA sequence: TGTGCCAGCAGCGCTCCGGGACAGAACTCTGGAAACACCATATATTTT.